These T cell receptor beta chains were read from a single sample in a study of OX40 agonist ivuxolimab in advanced cancers. Generated by immunoSEQ multiplex PCR, the TCRdb table keeps only in-frame clones and is missing some. The profile covers tens of thousands of clones, with about 93% appearing a single time and over 0.35% taken by the ten largest. This specimen consisted of CD4+ or CD8+ T cells sorted from blood, obtained in a trial of the OX40 agonist ivuxolimab. These receptors all come from an adult with an advanced solid tumor such as melanoma, head and neck, liver or kidney cancer. CDR3s include the opening cysteine and the closing phenylalanine or tryptophan. The D gene is left open where the match is weak. Rows may omit the clone size; those that give it use once, few, many or a size class.

>NA|TRBJ2-1|TRBV19|NA
CASSIKAGPGEQFF
TGTGCCAGTAGTATAAAGGCCGGCCCAGGTGAGCAGTTCTTC
>NA|TRBJ1-5|TRBV7-8|NA
CASSLMTGVDQPQHF
TGTGCCAGCAGCTTAATGACAGGAGTCGATCAGCCCCAGCATTTT
>NA|TRBJ2-7|TRBV7-9|TRBD1
CASSPWTGVAYEQYF
TGTGCCAGCAGCCCGTGGACAGGGGTAGCCTACGAGCAGTACTTC
>NA|TRBJ2-7|TRBV7-2|TRBD1
CASSQLGQAYEQYF
TGTGCCAGCAGCCAATTAGGACAGGCCTACGAGCAGTACTTC
>NA|TRBJ1-2|TRBV5-4|TRBD1
CASSSRQGAKNYGYTF
TGTGCCAGCAGCTCCCGACAGGGGGCGAAGAACTATGGCTACACCTTC
>NA|TRBJ1-2|TRBV6-5|NA
CASSLDRLNYGYTF
TGTGCCAGCAGTTTAGACAGGCTGAACTATGGCTACACCTTC
>NA|TRBJ2-5|TRBV7-2|NA
CASSLALETQYF
TGTGCCAGCAGCTTAGCGCTGGAGACCCAGTACTTC
>NA|TRBJ2-2|TRBV7-9|TRBD2
CASSKLGLAGGRTGELFF
TGTGCCAGCAGCAAACTGGGACTAGCGGGAGGGCGGACCGGGGAGCTGTTTTTT
>NA|TRBJ2-7|TRBV18|NA
CASSPRAGALHEQYF
TGTGCCAGCTCACCACGGGCAGGGGCTTTACACGAGCAGTACTTC
>few|TRBJ1-2|TRBV10-3|NA
CAISSEWSITNYGYTF
TGTGCCATCAGTTCGGAGTGGTCGATCACTAACTATGGCTACACCTTC
>NA|TRBJ1-6|TRBV28|NA
CASSPLHRFGSPLHF
TGTGCCAGCAGTCCCCTCCACAGGTTCGGTTCACCCCTCCACTTT
>NA|TRBJ1-6|TRBV7-2|NA
CASSFGQFNSPLHF
TGTGCCAGCAGCTTCGGACAGTTTAATTCACCCCTCCACTTT
>NA|TRBJ2-7|TRBV30|NA
CAWSVSRGGGEQYF
TGTGCCTGGAGTGTCTCGCGGGGAGGGGGCGAGCAGTACTTC
>NA|TRBJ2-1|TRBV6-5|TRBD2
CASSQGTSGSNEQFF
TGTGCCAGCAGTCAAGGGACTAGCGGGAGCAATGAGCAGTTCTTC
>NA|TRBJ2-6|TRBV11-2|NA
CASSHRRAGANVLTF
TGTGCCAGCAGCCACCGCCGGGCTGGGGCCAACGTCCTGACTTTC
>NA|TRBJ2-7|TRBV6-1|NA
CASKKLNEQYF
TGTGCCAGCAAAAAATTGAACGAGCAGTACTTC
>NA|TRBJ1-2|TRBV19|NA
CASSPGTSNYGYTF
TGTGCCAGTAGTCCCGGGACATCTAACTATGGCTACACCTTC
>NA|TRBJ1-2|TRBV30|TRBD1
CAWNSGQGGYGYTF
TGTGCCTGGAATTCCGGACAGGGTGGATATGGCTACACCTTC
>NA|TRBJ2-7|TRBV11-2|NA
CASSFKVGPSEQYF
TGTGCCAGCAGCTTTAAAGTCGGTCCTAGCGAGCAGTACTTC
>NA|TRBJ2-7|TRBV10-3|TRBD2
CAISESNGRAYEQYF
TGTGCCATCAGTGAGTCGAACGGGAGGGCCTACGAGCAGTACTTC
>NA|TRBJ2-7|TRBV5-1|NA
CASSLGVAYEQYF
TGCGCCAGCAGCTTGGGTGTGGCCTACGAGCAGTACTTC
>NA|TRBJ2-2|TRBV7-2|TRBD1
CASSGQGADTGELFF
TGTGCCAGCAGCGGACAGGGGGCTGACACCGGGGAGCTGTTTTTT
>NA|TRBJ2-2|TRBV27|NA
CASSTQGLGTGELFF
TGTGCCAGCAGTACCCAGGGGTTAGGAACCGGGGAGCTGTTTTTT
>NA|TRBJ2-3|TRBV4-2|TRBD1
CASSQDDRGWTDTQYF
TGTGCCAGCAGCCAGGATGACAGGGGCTGGACAGATACGCAGTATTTT
>NA|TRBJ2-1|TRBV6-5|NA
CASSRKFISYNEQFF
TGTGCCAGCAGCCGAAAGTTCATTTCCTACAATGAGCAGTTCTTC
>NA|TRBJ1-2|TRBV30|NA
CAWSVPGADYGYTF
TGTGCCTGGAGTGTCCCGGGGGCTGACTATGGCTACACCTTC
>NA|TRBJ2-3|TRBV19|TRBD2
CASSIHEAGDADTQYF
TGTGCCAGTAGTATTCACGAAGCGGGAGACGCAGATACGCAGTATTTT
>NA|TRBJ1-4|TRBV2|NA
CASSRQLATNEKLFF
TGTGCCAGCAGCCGACAGCTTGCAACTAATGAAAAACTGTTTTTT